This paragraph covers one T cell receptor beta chain sequence. Its recognized antigen is unknown. No base quality values were provided; no much bigger clone lies one nucleotide off. The data belong to a study of T cell repertoires in cytomegalovirus infection (dated by TCRdb to between 2018 and 2021). Describing the broader study: Recently identified HLA-C-restricted CMV epitopes, whose presentation resists viral immunomodulation, were targeted by peptide stimulations together with well-studied HLA-B-restricted epitopes. Donor HLA type was relevant to the analysis, as public TCR beta signatures indicated carriage of CMV infection together with the matching HLA type.

Beyond this particular receptor, the publication reports: The ex vivo response was dominated by HLA-C-restricted CMV-specific TCR beta clonotypes, which also provided the single most frequent clonotype in two of eight donors. In both this cohort and an independent 352-donor cohort, the cumulative frequency of public TCR beta family members distinguished carriers of CMV infection plus the relevant HLA type.

Sequencing was performed on an Illumina HiSeq 1500. TCRdb's own reprocessing of the public reads used fastp at Q25 and MiXCR and kept productive beta chains. Every CDR3 protein is listed once, alongside the most common genes and DNA of its rows. For this sample the table gives some 590,000 distinct CDR3 sequences, of which under 45% were detected only once. The leading ten clones occupy over 45% of the sample. Reading the germline V gene gives CDR1 MNHGY and CDR2 SAAAGT. The cysteine opens and the phenylalanine closes a CDR3 of 14 amino acids. The entry retains the CDR3 DNA only, 42 bases that are in frame from base 1. Trimming at the junction amounts to 1 base on V and 5 bases on J, and the germline ends lie 11 bases apart. What the treatment or condition label conveys for this sample: in vitro stimulation with specific CMV peptide epitopes to enrich CMV-specific T cells.

The TCR originated in a human donor in good health (CMV status not recorded). Some clones in this sample may be carry-over from other donors' samples. The sequencing here drew on cultured PBMCs, taken from culture after CMV antigen stimulation. This chain is built from TRBV6-8 and TRBJ1-1; too little of a D gene remains to name it. The nucleotide sequence is TGTGCCAGCAGTTACTTGGACGAGGGTACTGAAGCTTTCTTT. This translates into CASSYLDEGTEAFF.